The source of this T cell receptor beta chain is a study of shared clonotypes between healthy human individuals. The CDR3 runs to 12 residues. Losses at the gene ends were 6 bases for V and 6 bases for J; bases not matched to a gene: 4. CDR1 KGHSH and CDR2 LQKENI come from the germline V gene. Using immunoSEQ multiplex PCR, the repertoire was profiled, and TCRdb retains in-frame clones only, with some absent. The data show some 1,600,000 clones, 95% to 99% seen once. Concerning this clone: Other DNA sequences in this specimen translate into the identical CDR3.

The sequenced material came from naive CD4+ T cells sorted from blood. Subset in this sample: CD45RA+ positively selected. The V call is TRBV18, the J call TRBJ1-2; TRBD1 agrees at 7 bases. The TCR was taken from a man in his thirties or forties in good health. CDR3 sequence reads: CASSPDRDGYTF. The CDR3 DNA follows: TGTGCCAGCTCCCCCGACAGGGATGGCTACACCTTC.